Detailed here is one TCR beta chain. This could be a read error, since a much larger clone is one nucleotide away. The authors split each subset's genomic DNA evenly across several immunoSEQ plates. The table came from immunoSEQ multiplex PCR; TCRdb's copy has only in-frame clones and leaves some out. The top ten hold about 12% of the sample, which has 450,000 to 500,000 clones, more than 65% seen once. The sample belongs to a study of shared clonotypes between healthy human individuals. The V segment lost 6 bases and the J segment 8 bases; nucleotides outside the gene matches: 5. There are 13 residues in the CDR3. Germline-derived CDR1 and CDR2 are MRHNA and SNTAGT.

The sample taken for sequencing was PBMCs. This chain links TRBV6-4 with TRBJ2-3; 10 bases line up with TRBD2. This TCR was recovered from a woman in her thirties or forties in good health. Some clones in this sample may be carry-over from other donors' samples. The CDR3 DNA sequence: TGTGCCAGCAGCTGGGCTAGCGGGAGTACGCAGTATTTT. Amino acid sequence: CASSWASGSTQYF.